The rows below give T cell receptor beta chains drawn from one sample of a study of T-cell memory formation after mild COVID-19. TCRdb called the 5' RACE reads again in MiXCR, with one record for every CDR3 protein. Of around 370,000 distinct CDR3 sequences listed, about 21% are singletons. The sequenced material came from PBMCs or a T cell subset sorted from them (not recorded which). The receptors here all came from an adult woman who had mild COVID-19 (a few samples of this study predate the infection). Cell type and time point are not known. Each CDR3 is given with its conserved first and last residue. The D gene is left open where the match is weak. Clone sizes are given selectively: once, few, many, or a class where the clone is expanded.

D: TRBD2
J: TRBJ2-3
V: TRBV5-1
size: .
CDR3: CASRLAGGPTDTQYF
DNA: TGCGCCAGCCGACTAGCGGGGGGGCCAACAGATACGCAGTATTTT

D: TRBD2
J: TRBJ2-2
V: TRBV12-3/TRBV12-4
size: few
CDR3: CASSWRLAGGGSTGELFF
DNA: TGTGCCAGCAGTTGGCGGCTAGCGGGAGGCGGGAGCACCGGGGAGCTGTTTTTT

D: TRBD1
J: TRBJ2-5
V: TRBV3-1
size: .
CDR3: CASSHLRDRRPQETQYF
DNA: TGTGCCAGCAGCCACCTCCGGGACAGGCGACCTCAAGAGACCCAGTACTTC

D: .
J: TRBJ2-3
V: TRBV2
size: few
CDR3: CASSLNLAGDTQYF
DNA: TGTGCCAGCAGTCTCAACTTAGCTGGAGATACGCAGTATTTT

D: .
J: TRBJ1-4
V: TRBV29-1
size: .
CDR3: CSVAQDGNEKLFF
DNA: TGCAGCGTTGCACAGGACGGTAATGAAAAACTGTTTTTT

D: .
J: TRBJ1-6
V: TRBV6-6
size: .
CDR3: CASSPPSGGGSPLHF
DNA: TGTGCCAGCAGTCCCCCATCTGGGGGTGGTTCACCCCTCCACTTT

D: .
J: TRBJ1-3
V: TRBV4-2
size: few
CDR3: CASSQDRSSGNTIYF
DNA: TGTGCCAGCAGCCAAGATCGCAGCTCTGGAAACACCATATATTTT

D: .
J: TRBJ2-1
V: TRBV7-9
size: .
CDR3: CASSLVAGSNEQFF
DNA: TGTGCCAGCAGCTTAGTGGCCGGATCCAATGAGCAGTTCTTC

D: TRBD1
J: TRBJ1-3
V: TRBV5-5
size: few
CDR3: CASSPAGGRSGNTIYF
DNA: TGTGCCAGCAGCCCCGCAGGGGGCCGCTCTGGAAACACCATATATTTT

D: TRBD1
J: TRBJ1-1
V: TRBV7-9
size: .
CDR3: CASSTRNRGANTEAFF
DNA: TGTGCCAGCAGCACCAGGAACAGGGGCGCGAACACTGAAGCTTTCTTT

D: TRBD2
J: TRBJ2-3
V: TRBV6-5
size: .
CDR3: CASSWGTRGTDTQYF
DNA: TGTGCCAGCAGCTGGGGGACTAGGGGCACAGATACGCAGTATTTT

D: .
J: TRBJ2-7
V: TRBV30
size: few
CDR3: CAWRRAGEPYEQYF
DNA: TGTGCCTGGAGGCGGGCAGGGGAACCCTACGAGCAGTACTTC

D: .
J: TRBJ2-6
V: TRBV7-2
size: .
CDR3: CASSSASLPANVLTF
DNA: TGTGCCAGCAGCTCGGCAAGTCTGCCGGCCAACGTCCTGACTTTC

D: TRBD2
J: TRBJ2-3
V: TRBV29-1
size: few
CDR3: CSVDSPQAGSVADTQYF
DNA: TGCAGCGTTGATTCCCCTCAAGCGGGGAGCGTAGCAGATACGCAGTATTTT

D: .
J: TRBJ2-2
V: TRBV12-3/TRBV12-4
size: many
CDR3: CASSATATNTGELFF
DNA: TGTGCCAGCAGTGCGACAGCCACGAACACCGGGGAGCTGTTTTTT

D: .
J: TRBJ2-1
V: TRBV4-1
size: .
CDR3: CASSQVQNEQFF
DNA: TGCGCCAGCAGCCAAGTACAGAATGAGCAGTTCTTC

D: TRBD1
J: TRBJ1-1
V: TRBV12-5
size: few
CDR3: CASGLGDRGQGEAFF
DNA: TGTGCTAGTGGTTTAGGGGACAGGGGGCAAGGTGAAGCTTTCTTT

D: TRBD2
J: TRBJ2-3
V: TRBV29-1
size: .
CDR3: CSSSLAGGGTVTQYF
DNA: TGCAGCAGCTCACTAGCGGGAGGAGGCACAGTTACGCAGTATTTT

D: TRBD2
J: TRBJ2-1
V: TRBV4-3
size: .
CDR3: CASSQPGLAAGNEQFF
DNA: TGCGCCAGCAGCCAACCGGGACTAGCGGCTGGTAATGAGCAGTTCTTC

D: TRBD2
J: TRBJ2-1
V: TRBV6-2/TRBV6-3
size: .
CDR3: CASSYLNLAGGLVGYNEQFF
DNA: TGTGCCAGCAGTTACCTTAATCTAGCGGGCGGCCTAGTGGGCTACAATGAGCAGTTCTTC

D: TRBD1
J: TRBJ2-1
V: TRBV7-9
size: few
CDR3: CASRKWTGDEQFF
DNA: TGTGCCAGCCGCAAATGGACAGGCGATGAGCAGTTCTTC

D: TRBD2
J: TRBJ2-7
V: TRBV6-5
size: .
CDR3: CASTPGTSRTHEQYF
DNA: TGTGCCAGCACCCCAGGGACTAGCAGAACCCACGAGCAGTACTTC

D: .
J: TRBJ1-1
V: TRBV18
size: .
CDR3: CASSPRGGGPMGNTEAFF
DNA: TGTGCCAGCTCACCCCGAGGGGGGGGGCCCATGGGGAACACTGAAGCTTTCTTT

D: .
J: TRBJ2-5
V: TRBV18
size: many
CDR3: CASSPDKVQETQYF
DNA: TGTGCCAGCTCACCCGACAAGGTCCAAGAGACCCAGTACTTC

D: .
J: TRBJ2-2
V: TRBV7-8
size: few
CDR3: CASSLAAGLATGELFF
DNA: TGTGCCAGCAGCTTAGCGGCAGGTTTGGCCACCGGGGAGCTGTTTTTT

D: TRBD1
J: TRBJ2-5
V: TRBV5-1
size: .
CDR3: CASSGKGGAETQYF
DNA: TGCGCCAGCAGCGGGAAAGGGGGCGCAGAGACCCAGTACTTC

D: .
J: TRBJ2-1
V: TRBV7-7
size: .
CDR3: CASSLSSWDNEQFF
DNA: TGTGCTAGCAGCCTCAGCTCTTGGGACAATGAGCAGTTCTTC

D: .
J: TRBJ1-1
V: TRBV5-1
size: .
CDR3: CASSSRGGNTEAFF
DNA: TGCGCCAGCAGCTCCCGGGGCGGGAACACTGAAGCTTTCTTT

D: .
J: TRBJ1-4
V: TRBV9
size: .
CDR3: CASSVDDSNEKLFF
DNA: TGTGCCAGCAGCGTAGATGACAGCAATGAAAAACTGTTTTTT

D: TRBD2
J: TRBJ2-3
V: TRBV7-7
size: .
CDR3: CASSLSLAGGASTDTQYF
DNA: TGTGCTAGCAGCTTATCTTTAGCGGGAGGCGCCAGCACAGATACGCAGTATTTT

D: .
J: TRBJ2-5
V: TRBV6-5
size: few
CDR3: CASSYNREETQYF
DNA: TGTGCCAGCAGTTACAACAGGGAGGAGACCCAGTACTTC

D: TRBD2
J: TRBJ2-3
V: TRBV6-5
size: .
CDR3: CASSLVAGKGHTQYF
DNA: TGTGCCAGCAGTTTAGTAGCGGGGAAGGGACATACGCAGTATTTT

D: TRBD1
J: TRBJ1-2
V: TRBV7-9
size: many
CDR3: CASSPMDRGLYGYTF
DNA: TGTGCCAGCAGCCCAATGGACAGGGGCCTCTATGGCTACACCTTC

D: .
J: TRBJ2-1
V: TRBV11-2
size: .
CDR3: CASSSHSRSSYNEQFF
DNA: TGTGCCAGCAGCTCCCATAGCCGGAGCTCCTACAATGAGCAGTTCTTC

D: .
J: TRBJ2-3
V: TRBV29-1
size: few
CDR3: CSAVGHGRSSTDTQYF
DNA: TGCAGCGCCGTTGGACATGGCAGGAGTTCCACAGATACGCAGTATTTT

D: .
J: TRBJ2-3
V: TRBV5-1
size: .
CDR3: CASSLGVGADTQYF
DNA: TGCGCCAGCAGCCTGGGAGTAGGGGCAGATACGCAGTATTTT

D: .
J: TRBJ2-5
V: TRBV7-8
size: many
CDR3: CASSLPQVAGETQYF
DNA: TGTGCCAGCAGCTTACCCCAGGTGGCGGGAGAGACCCAGTACTTC

D: .
J: TRBJ1-4
V: TRBV7-6
size: .
CDR3: CASSQTVTNEKLFF
DNA: TGTGCCAGCAGCCAGACAGTTACTAATGAAAAACTGTTTTTT

D: .
J: TRBJ2-1
V: TRBV7-8
size: once
CDR3: CASSFEYEGYNEQFF
DNA: TGTGCCAGCAGCTTCGAATACGAAGGGTACAATGAGCAGTTCTTC

D: TRBD2
J: TRBJ2-7
V: TRBV7-9
size: once
CDR3: CASSGGTSFSYEQYF
DNA: TGTGCCAGCAGCGGGGGGACTAGCTTCTCCTACGAGCAGTACTTC

D: .
J: TRBJ1-4
V: TRBV7-9
size: .
CDR3: CASSAGQGFNEKLFF
DNA: TGTGCCAGCAGCGCCGGTCAGGGGTTTAATGAAAAACTGTTTTTT

D: .
J: TRBJ2-3
V: TRBV7-2
size: few
CDR3: CASSPMITDTQYF
DNA: TGTGCCAGCAGTCCTATGATCACAGATACGCAGTATTTT

D: TRBD2
J: TRBJ2-3
V: TRBV27
size: many
CDR3: CASSLSGGASLTDTQYF
DNA: TGTGCCAGCAGTTTAAGCGGGGGGGCATCATTAACAGATACGCAGTATTTT

D: .
J: TRBJ2-2
V: TRBV2
size: few
CDR3: CASSDVTNTGELFF
DNA: TGTGCCAGCAGTGATGTCACGAACACCGGGGAGCTGTTTTTT

D: TRBD1
J: TRBJ2-1
V: TRBV6-1
size: few
CDR3: CASVRDRGNNEQFF
DNA: TGTGCCAGCGTCCGGGACAGGGGCAACAATGAGCAGTTCTTC

D: .
J: TRBJ1-4
V: TRBV11-2
size: .
CDR3: CASSLAPLQEKLFF
DNA: TGTGCCAGCAGCTTAGCTCCGCTACAAGAAAAACTGTTTTTT